The 26 T cell receptor beta chains below were found in one sample sequenced in a study of shared clonotypes between healthy human individuals. Naive CD8 cells lacked CD45RO, underwent positive selection for CCR7 and left out terminally differentiated effector memory CD45RA+ cells. Generated by immunoSEQ multiplex PCR, the TCRdb table keeps only in-frame clones and is missing some. Here the sample spans about 2.1 million clones, approximately 92% being singletons. Sequenced sample: naive CD8+ T cells from PBMCs. The receptors were sampled from a man younger than 30 in good health. Some clones in this sample may be carry-over from other donors' samples.

This clone turned up a few times. This chain uses TRBV7-2 with TRBJ1-1; D not certain. The CDR3 runs to 16 residues. The germline V and J ends were trimmed by 2 bases and 5 bases, with 18 bases remaining between them. Germline V gene sequence: CDR1 SGHTA, CDR2 FQGNSA. CDR3 amino acids: CASSLSFGVVGTEAFF. DNA of the CDR3: TGTGCCAGCAGCTTATCGTTCGGGGTGGTGGGGACTGAAGCTTTCTTT.

This clone has just one count. The CDR3 bases are TGTGCCACCGCGAGGACAGGGAAGTACGAGCAGTACTTC. Translated: CATARTGKYEQYF. The chain combines TRBV19 with TRBJ2-7; 8 bases fit TRBD1. From germline, CDR1 is LNHDA and CDR2 SQIVND (reference sequence). The length of the CDR3 is 13 residues. Trimming removed 10 bases from V and 4 bases from J; junction bases left unmatched: 9.

The rearrangement links TRBV27 to TRBJ2-5; D is ambiguous. The CDR3 is made up of 14 amino acids. Germline V gives CDR1 MNHEY, CDR2 SMNVEV (reference sequence). V gave up 2 bases and J gave up 4 bases, with 11 bases separating them. CDR3 amino acids: CASSLVGWGETQYF. The CDR3 DNA follows: TGTGCCAGCAGTTTAGTAGGGTGGGGAGAGACCCAGTACTTC.

The chain recombines TRBV12-5 with TRBJ1-1, with D perhaps matching TRBD1 (5 bases). This CDR3 is built from 12 residues. Trimming stripped 11 bases from V and 4 bases from J, with 14 bases between. Germline CDR1 reads LGHNT; CDR2 reads FRNRAP. CDR3: CASRGPGTEAFF. CDR3 DNA: TGTGCTTCCCGGGGCCCGGGCACTGAAGCTTTCTTT. Full variable domain (remainder filled in from reference TRBV12-5 and TRBJ1-1): DARVTQTPRHKVTEMGQEVTMRCQPILGHNTVFWYRQTMMQGLELLAYFRNRAPLDDSGMPKDRFSAEMPDATLATLKIQPSEPRDSAVYFCASRGPGTEAFFGQGTRLTVV.

The chain recombines TRBV15 with TRBJ2-3; a weak D match, TRBD1 (5 bases). CDR1 and CDR2 (germline): LNHNV, YYDKDF (reference sequence). V was clipped by 3 bases and J by 2 bases, with 15 bases between them. The length of the CDR3 is 16 residues. CDR3 in amino acids: CATSRTVIFDTDTQYF. In DNA form, the CDR3 reads TGTGCCACCAGCAGGACAGTCATATTCGACACAGATACGCAGTATTTT.

The chain uses TRBV15 and TRBJ1-1; D gene unclear. Germline V gives CDR1 LNHNV, CDR2 YYDKDF (reference sequence). V lost 0 bases to trimming and J lost 5 bases, with 13 bases between them. The CDR3 contains 15 residues. In DNA, the CDR3 is TGTGCCACCAGCAGAGACAGTTTAAAATGGACTGAAGCTTTCTTT. This codes for CATSRDSLKWTEAFF.

The genes are TRBV13 and TRBJ2-7, with D possibly called TRBD1 or TRBD2 (5 bases each). The CDR3 is 15 residues long. The V gene lost 5 bases and the J gene lost 0 bases, with 14 bases spanning the gap. Germline V gives CDR1 PRHDT, CDR2 FYEKMQ (reference sequence). The CDR3 bases are TGTGCCAGCAGCCCCCCAGGGACCCACTCCTACGAGCAGTACTTC. This encodes CASSPPGTHSYEQYF.

The genes are TRBV11-2 and TRBJ2-5; no firm D call. This CDR3 contains 13 residues. V lost 3 bases, J lost 5 bases, and 10 bases lay in between. The germline V gene has CDR1 SGHAT and CDR2 FQNNGV. This CDR3 reads CASSFDLRETQYF. As DNA, the CDR3 is TGTGCCAGCAGCTTTGACCTTCGGGAGACCCAGTACTTC.

In its sample, this clone was seen a few times. The chain uses TRBV20-1 and TRBJ1-1; no clear D gene. Germline CDR1 and CDR2: DFQATT and SNEGSKA (reference sequence). V was pared by 3 bases and J by 11 bases, with 4 bases between. The CDR3 sequence is 8 residues long. CDR3 amino acids: CSASRAFF. The CDR3 nucleotides read TGCAGTGCTAGTCGCGCTTTCTTT.

The rearrangement uses TRBV7-2 and TRBJ2-5, with 14 positions matching TRBD2. The CDR3 is 18 amino acids. Germline CDR1 and CDR2: SGHTA and FQGNSA. Losses at the gene ends were 3 bases for V and 5 bases for J; bases not matched to a gene: 11. As DNA, the CDR3 is TGTGCCAGCAGCTTCGGGACTAGCGGGAGCGAACCGGGGGAGACCCAGTACTTC. This gives the protein CASSFGTSGSEPGETQYF. The variable domain in full, with the rest retrieved from reference TRBV7-2 and TRBJ2-5, is GAGVSQSPSNKVTEKGKDVELRCDPISGHTALYWYRQSLGQGLEFLIYFQGNSAPDKSGLPSDRFSAERTGGSVSTLTIQRTQQEDSAVYLCASSFGTSGSEPGETQYFGPGTRLLVL.

J is TRBJ1-2 and V is TRBV2; D not resolved. Per the germline V gene, CDR1 is SNHLY and CDR2 is FYNNEI. V gave up 9 bases and J gave up 3 bases, with 5 bases separating them. The CDR3 has 10 amino acids. CDR3 nucleotides: TGTGCCAGAAAAGACTATGGCTACACCTTC. Its translation is CARKDYGYTF. Complete variable domain (other parts from reference TRBV2 and TRBJ1-2): EPEVTQTPSHQVTQMGQEVILRCVPISNHLYFYWYRQILGQKVEFLVSFYNNEISEKSEIFDDQFSVERPDGSNFTLKIRSTKLEDSAMYFCARKDYGYTFGSGTRLTVV.

J is TRBJ2-3 and V is TRBV9; D not certain. V was shortened by 1 base and J by 2 bases, with 11 bases between the two germline ends. The CDR3 has 15 amino acids. CDR1 and CDR2 (germline): SGDLS, YYNGEE. The CDR3 coding sequence is TGTGCCAGCAGCGTATACGGAGTTTACACAGATACGCAGTATTTT. As protein: CASSVYGVYTDTQYF. Together with reference TRBV9 and TRBJ2-3, the CDR3 gives the full variable domain: DSGVTQTPKHLITATGQRVTLRCSPRSGDLSVYWYQQSLDQGLQFLIQYYNGEERAKGNILERFSAQQFPDLHSELNLSSLELGDSALYFCASSVYGVYTDTQYFGPGTRLTVL.

J is TRBJ2-2 and V is TRBV7-9, with a possible D match to TRBD1 (6 bases). The germline gives CDR1 SEHNR, CDR2 FQNEAQ (reference sequence). Trimming removed 0 bases at V and 9 bases at J, with 17 bases between. CDR3 length equals 16 residues. The CDR3 bases are TGTGCCAGCAGCTTAGCTGGAACAGGGATCATTCGGGAGCTGTTTTTT. Translating it yields CASSLAGTGIIRELFF.

V usage is TRBV2 and J usage is TRBJ2-7; 12 nucleotides agree with TRBD2. This CDR3 is 15 amino acids long. Looked up from germline, CDR1 is SNHLY and CDR2 is FYNNEI. Trimming removed 6 bases from V and 0 bases from J; junction bases left unmatched: 3. For the CDR3, the DNA is TGTGCCAGCAGGCCGGGACTAGCGGGCTCCTACGAGCAGTACTTC. Amino acids: CASRPGLAGSYEQYF.

V and J are TRBV4-1 and TRBJ1-4; 9 nucleotides align to TRBD1. Germline trimming cut 0 bases from V and 6 bases from J; bases unmatched to any gene: 8. Germline V gene sequence: CDR1 MGHRA, CDR2 YSYEKL. This CDR3 comprises 17 residues. CDR3 sequence (DNA): TGCGCCAGCAGCCAAGAAGGCCCGGGACAGGGTGATGAAAAACTGTTTTTT. Its translation is CASSQEGPGQGDEKLFF.

In the case of this clone: The same CDR3 arises from other DNA sequences in this sample as well. The chain uses TRBV9 and TRBJ2-1, with 7 bases identical to TRBD1. This CDR3 region has 16 residues. V dropped 0 bases and J dropped 0; count of bases not matched to a gene: 3. The germline V gene has CDR1 SGDLS and CDR2 YYNGEE. The CDR3 DNA follows: TGTGCCAGCAGCGTAGTTGGGGACAGCTCCTACAATGAGCAGTTCTTC. Translated: CASSVVGDSSYNEQFF.

This chain connects TRBV11-2 to TRBJ2-1; D is undetermined. The CDR3 is made up of 16 amino acids. Deletions cut 5 bases from V and 5 bases from J, with 19 bases between. Germline V gene lookup returns CDR1 SGHAT and CDR2 FQNNGV. The CDR3 spells CASSPGFLARDNEQFF. The CDR3, as DNA: TGTGCCAGCAGCCCTGGGTTTTTAGCACGCGACAATGAGCAGTTCTTC.

CDR3 bases: TGTGCCAGCAGTTTATTGGCGGGGACTGAGCAGTTCTTC. The encoded protein is CASSLLAGTEQFF. The chain carries TRBV27 and TRBJ2-1; D perhaps matches TRBD2 (6 bases). The V gene's germline CDR1 is MNHEY and CDR2 SMNVEV (reference sequence). Trimming stripped 1 base from V and 9 bases from J, with 10 bases between. CDR3 length equals 13 residues.

The rearrangement links TRBV28 to TRBJ2-7, with 11 bases that match TRBD1. CDR3 length equals 15 residues. CDR1 MDHEN and CDR2 SYDVKM come from the germline V gene. V was clipped by 3 bases and J by 9 bases; unmatched bases: 10. CDR3: CASSFPGQGVAVQYF. DNA for the CDR3: TGTGCCAGCAGTTTCCCGGGACAGGGGGTAGCTGTGCAGTACTTC. The full variable domain, in which reference TRBV28 and TRBJ2-7 provide the parts outside the CDR3, is DVKVTQSSRYLVKRTGEKVFLECVQDMDHENMFWYRQDPGLGLRLIYFSYDVKMKEKGDIPEGYSVSREKKERFSLILESASTNQTSMYLCASSFPGQGVAVQYFGPGTRLTVT.

The chain couples TRBV29-1 to TRBJ2-7; TRBD1 aligns across 8 bases. The CDR3 runs to 13 residues. Germline lookup yields CDR1 SQVTM and CDR2 ANQGSEA. J was trimmed by 5 bases and V by 7 bases; bases with no gene match: 10. The CDR3 nucleotides are TGCAGCGCTACCAGACAGGGGCCCCACGAGCAGTACTTC. Translation: CSATRQGPHEQYF.

This rearrangement joins TRBV6-1 to TRBJ2-4; the D is unclear. The CDR3 is 16 amino acids. V lost 1 base and J lost 0, with 10 bases in between. The germline V gene encodes CDR1 MNHNS and CDR2 SASEGT. In DNA form, the CDR3 reads TGTGCCAGCAGTGAAGGGGCAGGAATAGCCAAAAACATTCAGTACTTC. Protein product: CASSEGAGIAKNIQYF.

The chain couples TRBV5-1 to TRBJ2-1; a weak D match, TRBD2 (6 bases). Germline CDR1 SGHRS, CDR2 YFSETQ. The CDR3 is 14 amino acids. V lost 6 bases and J lost 8, with 18 bases in between. CDR3: CASNPTWRRDEQFF. CDR3 DNA sequence: TGCGCCAGCAATCCCACGTGGAGGAGGGATGAGCAGTTCTTC.

The chain employs TRBV5-1 and TRBJ2-2; D may be TRBD1 (6 bases). Trimming pared 3 bases from V and 0 bases from J, leaving 12 bases between. In germline, CDR1 is SGHRS, CDR2 YFSETQ. The length of the CDR3 is 16 residues. CDR3 sequence: CASSYTRGTNTGELFF. Written as DNA, the CDR3 is TGCGCCAGCAGCTACACCAGGGGCACGAACACCGGGGAGCTGTTTTTT.

This sequence joins TRBV4-2 and TRBJ2-2; 9 nucleotides align to TRBD1. The CDR3 has 18 residues. The junction had 11 bases not matched to a gene; V was cut back by 4 bases and J by 2 bases. CDR1 and CDR2 from the germline V gene are LGHNA and YNFKEQ. CDR3 protein: CASSLFPHRGPNTGELFF. The CDR3, as DNA: TGTGCCAGCAGCCTTTTTCCTCACAGGGGGCCAAACACCGGGGAGCTGTTTTTT.

On this clone itself: This CDR3 is also generated by other DNA sequences in the sample. This chain links TRBV27 with TRBJ1-1; D might be TRBD1 (5 bases). The CDR3 runs 15 residues. CDR1 is MNHEY, CDR2 SMNVEV, per germline (reference sequence). V dropped 5 bases and J dropped 0 bases, with 13 bases sitting between them. The CDR3 loop reads CASSLSWGLNTEAFF. The CDR3 DNA is TGTGCCAGCAGTCTTTCCTGGGGCTTGAACACTGAAGCTTTCTTT.

This chain connects TRBV7-2 to TRBJ2-1, with D maybe TRBD2 (6 bases). CDR1 and CDR2 (germline): SGHTA, FQGNSA. V was clipped by 2 bases and J by 4 bases, with 24 bases between them. The CDR3 spans 19 residues. The chain's CDR3 is CASSLSRGPGGARYNEQFF. For the CDR3, the DNA is TGTGCCAGCAGCTTATCACGCGGGCCCGGCGGGGCCCGGTACAATGAGCAGTTCTTC.